Each of the 15 T cell receptor beta chains below was sequenced from the same sample in a study of cytomegalovirus exposure and HLA in healthy donors. 60 Vbeta and 13 Jbeta primers were used in PCR. Assay: immunoSEQ multiplex PCR; the TCRdb copy retains only in-frame clones and omits some. The table shows approximately 100,000 clones, with 78% occurring only once. The material sequenced was PBMCs. These receptors were collected from a woman aged 40 to 50 in good health and CMV-seropositive.

The V call is TRBV10-3, the J call TRBJ1-5; a weak D match, TRBD1 (5 bases). Germline lookup yields CDR1 ENHRY and CDR2 SYGVKD. The CDR3 spans 15 residues. V was cut by 2 bases and J by 2 bases, with 10 bases left in between. The CDR3 nucleotides read TGTGCCATCAGTGAGCGGGGGATAGGCAATCAGCCCCAGCATTTT. Translating it yields CAISERGIGNQPQHF.

The chain combines TRBV7-9 with TRBJ2-1; the D gene is possibly TRBD1 (7 bases). Trimming pared 1 base from V and 5 bases from J, leaving 12 bases between. From germline, CDR1 is SEHNR and CDR2 FQNEAQ (reference sequence). CDR3 size: 15 residues. The chain's CDR3 is CASSLGQGGNNEQFF. As DNA, the CDR3 is TGTGCCAGCAGCTTAGGACAGGGAGGTAACAATGAGCAGTTCTTC.

The chain couples TRBV2 to TRBJ2-3; D is perhaps TRBD2 (5 bases). V was shortened by 6 bases and J by 2 bases, with 15 bases between the two germline ends. The CDR3 runs to 15 residues. CDR1 SNHLY and CDR2 FYNNEI come from the germline V gene. In DNA, the CDR3 is TGTGCCAGCAGGAGGCTAGCTGTAATCACAGATACGCAGTATTTT. Residues: CASRRLAVITDTQYF.

This clone has more than one count but fewer than ten. CDR3 loop: CAITHRGRPLVAKNIQYF. CDR3 coding DNA: TGTGCCATCACCCACAGGGGTCGGCCACTCGTAGCCAAAAACATTCAGTACTTC. The J gene is TRBJ2-4, the V gene TRBV10-3, with TRBD1 matching over 7 bases. CDR1 and CDR2 (germline): ENHRY, SYGVKD. The ends lost 7 bases at V and 0 bases at J; junction bases unmatched: 15. The CDR3 covers 18 residues.

The genes are TRBV27 and TRBJ1-1; perhaps TRBD1 as D (6 bases). V lost 6 bases and J lost 4, with 15 bases in between. This CDR3 contains 14 residues. Looked up from germline, CDR1 is MNHEY and CDR2 is SMNVEV (reference sequence). CDR3 bases: TGTGCCAGCAGATTTCAGGGGCCAAGCACTGAAGCTTTCTTT. Residues: CASRFQGPSTEAFF.

This clone has only one observation. V usage is TRBV5-1 and J usage is TRBJ1-2; TRBD1 agrees at 8 bases. V was pared by 3 bases and J by 7 bases, with 14 bases of the junction left unmatched. CDR1 is SGHRS and CDR2 is YFSETQ in the germline V gene. This CDR3 region has 16 residues. CDR3: CASSYSGDRGVGGYTF. In DNA form, the CDR3 reads TGCGCCAGCAGCTATTCGGGAGACAGGGGAGTCGGTGGCTACACCTTC.

The V call is TRBV5-1, the J call TRBJ1-2, with a weak D call TRBD1 (6 bases). Germline V CDR1 and CDR2: SGHRS, YFSETQ. The V and J ends lost 3 bases and 1 base respectively, with 13 bases between them. The CDR3 sequence is 15 residues long. The CDR3 region is CASSWGTGSNYGYTF. Here the CDR3 DNA reads TGCGCCAGCAGCTGGGGAACAGGGAGTAACTATGGCTACACCTTC.

This clone turned up a few times. The chain recombines TRBV6-4 with TRBJ1-4, with 7 bases matching TRBD1. The CDR3 is 14 residues long. Per germline, CDR1 MRHNA and CDR2 SNTAGT. The J segment lost 5 bases and the V segment lost 7 bases, leaving 7 bases of the junction unmatched. CDR3 loop: CASNSDRENEKLFF. The CDR3 DNA follows: TGTGCCAGCAACTCAGACAGGGAGAATGAAAAACTGTTTTTT.

The chain carries TRBV15 and TRBJ1-2; 7 bases agree with TRBD1. The germline V gene has CDR1 LNHNV and CDR2 YYDKDF (reference sequence). The length of the CDR3 is 18 residues. Trimming took 5 bases from V and 0 from J; bases not matched to a gene: 15. The chain's CDR3 is CATSVAGQAVLANYGYTF. Here the CDR3 DNA reads TGTGCCACCAGCGTCGCCGGACAGGCGGTTTTAGCTAACTATGGCTACACCTTC.

The chain is built from TRBV9 and TRBJ1-4; TRBD1 agrees at 7 bases. This CDR3 is 14 amino acids long. CDR1 is SGDLS and CDR2 is YYNGEE in the germline V gene. V lost 4 bases to trimming and J lost 4 bases; unmatched junction nucleotides: 4. The CDR3 region is CASSRGQVNEKLFF. The CDR3, as DNA: TGTGCCAGCAGCCGTGGACAGGTTAATGAAAAACTGTTTTTT.

This clone was found a few times. The rearrangement uses TRBV28 and TRBJ2-2; 8 bases map to TRBD2. The V gene end was trimmed by 2 bases and the J gene end by 3 bases; junction bases not matched to a gene: 8. The germline V gene encodes CDR1 MDHEN and CDR2 SYDVKM. This CDR3 has 17 residues. CDR3 nucleotide sequence: TGTGCCAGCAGTTTAGCTAGCGGGCGGGAAGACACCGGGGAGCTGTTTTTT. As protein: CASSLASGREDTGELFF.

The J gene is TRBJ2-1, the V gene TRBV5-1; 9 positions match TRBD2. Trimming cost V 2 bases and J 5 bases; bases outside gene matches: 5. Germline loops: CDR1 SGHRS, CDR2 YFSETQ. This CDR3 contains 15 residues. This CDR3 reads CASSLGLAGNNEQFF. Here the CDR3 DNA reads TGCGCCAGCAGCTTAGGGCTAGCGGGGAACAATGAGCAGTTCTTC.

This chain joins TRBV11-2 and TRBJ2-5; 7 nucleotides match TRBD1. The CDR3 sequence is 14 residues long. V gave up 1 base and J gave up 5 bases; unmatched junction bases: 4. Germline V gene lookup returns CDR1 SGHAT and CDR2 FQNNGV. In DNA form, the CDR3 reads TGTGCCAGCAGCTTAGTCTGGGGACAGGAGACCCAGTACTTC. Its protein product is CASSLVWGQETQYF.

The rearrangement joins TRBV7-9 to TRBJ1-3; D might be TRBD1 (5 bases). CDR1 and CDR2 from the germline V gene are SEHNR and FQNEAQ (reference sequence). The CDR3 runs 14 residues. V was trimmed by 3 bases and J by 14 bases, leaving 20 bases between them. CDR3 coding DNA: TGTGCCAGCAGCTTTCCAGGGCTGGAGGGTTTCCTATATTTT. Translating it yields CASSFPGLEGFLYF.

The rearrangement links TRBV5-1 to TRBJ2-1; possible D gene TRBD2, 5 bases. V lost 2 bases, J lost 1 base, and 16 bases lay in between. The CDR3 runs to 17 residues. Germline V CDR1 and CDR2: SGHRS, YFSETQ. The chain's CDR3 is CASSLDYSVLSYNEQFF. The CDR3, as DNA: TGCGCCAGCAGCTTAGATTATAGCGTATTATCCTACAATGAGCAGTTCTTC.